This record looks at one T cell receptor beta chain sequence and its context. The sample belongs to a study of OX40 agonist ivuxolimab in advanced cancers. The method was immunoSEQ multiplex PCR; TCRdb's version includes in-frame clones alone and lacks a portion of them. The table lists around 18,000 clones, 87% of them singletons, with about a third in the top ten. The germline CDR1 and CDR2 sequences are SEHNR and FQNEAQ (reference sequence). The ends were cut back, 6 bases at V and 5 bases at J, with 10 bases in the middle. This CDR3 contains 13 residues. The TCR was taken from an adult with an advanced solid tumor such as melanoma, head and neck, liver or kidney cancer. The sample consisted of CD4+ or CD8+ T cells sorted from blood, taken in a trial of the OX40 agonist ivuxolimab. The V gene is TRBV7-9, the J gene TRBJ1-4; D is uncertain. CDR3 amino acids: CASSAGRNEKLFF. CDR3 DNA sequence: TGTGCCAGCAGTGCCGGGCGGAATGAAAAACTGTTTTTT.